The present T cell receptor (beta chain) was sequenced within a study of Ad26.COV2.S vaccination and SARS-CoV-2 variants listed by TCRdb under 2021. Background for the entire study: Vaccine-arm donors came from COV1001, a multicentre, randomized, double-blind, placebo-controlled phase I-IIa trial of Ad26.COV2.S in healthy adults. Sequencing of the TCRbeta repertoire served to evaluate the specificity and breadth of SARS-CoV-2-reactive T cell receptors following Ad26.COV2.S vaccination. Participants in the trial were split at random into five groups of five each, receiving low-dose or high-dose Ad26.COV2.S once or twice, or else placebo on both occasions. Dosing of Ad26.COV2.S was intramuscular, at either 5x10^10 or 1x10^11 viral particles, delivered as one shot or as two shots spaced 56 days apart. A total of 32 samples were included in the TCR-sequenced set, comprising about 20 Ad26.COV2.S vaccine recipients, 5 placebo recipients and 8 SARS-CoV-2 convalescent individuals. Throughout the experiments and outcome assessment, investigators stayed blinded to trial group allocation. Summary of the overall study and its limitations: The study was not powered for comparison of responses between vaccine doses or regimens. Substantial breadth of spike-specific CD8+ and CD4+ T cell responses was reported after vaccination. According to the authors, total T cell responses may have been underestimated by the TCR breadth and depth analyses. Higher spike-specific TCR breadth was observed in Ad26.COV2.S recipients than in placebo recipients (P = 0.0014). Vaccine and placebo recipients had similar non-spike TCR breadth, a finding consistent with the vaccine containing only spike.

Note on this clone: Its recognized antigen is unknown. No much larger clonotype is one base removed from it; base qualities were not supplied.

The CDR3 spans 14 residues, from the cysteine through the phenylalanine. The entry retains the CDR3 DNA only, 42 bases that are in frame from base 1. V lost 3 bases and J lost 6 bases; the stretch between them is 15 bases long. According to the germline V gene, CDR1 reads MNHNS and CDR2 reads SASEGT. The label giving this sample's treatment or condition can be read as: about 20 received Ad26.COV2.S at low or high dose, single or two shots; 5 received placebo; per-sample allocation not given. Repertoires of vaccine and placebo recipients were sequenced from samples taken on day 63 after the first injection. In Cohort 1b, 25 to 30 adults aged 18-55 years were enrolled at a single site in Boston, USA, between 29 July and 7 August 2020. Ad26.COV2.S was a replication-incompetent adenovirus type 26 vector expressing a prefusion-stabilized SARS-CoV-2 spike protein from the original Wuhan strain. The immunoSEQ Assay was used to sequence TCRbeta CDR3 regions. After extraction, genomic DNA underwent amplification by bias-controlled multiplex PCR, followed by high-throughput sequencing. The authors' pipeline ran thus. To quantify the absolute abundance of every unique TCRbeta CDR3 region, sequences were collapsed and filtered. T cell fraction was estimated by normalization of TCRbeta template counts to usable DNA, with usable DNA being measured through amplification of reference genes present in all nucleated cells. Repertoire TCRs were annotated as SARS-CoV-2-specific by exact matching of V gene, CDR3 amino acid sequence and J gene to a known reactive TCR set. The reference SARS-CoV-2 TCR set was derived from MIRA and filtered for enrichment in COVID-19-positive ImmuneCODE repertoires, a step that removed public or cross-reactive TCRs. Using the MIRA antigens, annotated TCRs were further analysed by specific ORF or by position within an ORF. Depth was the summed frequency of annotated unique rearrangements, while breadth was defined as annotated unique rearrangements over total unique productive rearrangements. TCR breadth was compared between groups using two-sided Wilcoxon rank-sum tests. In TCRdb, the immuneACCESS table is reduced to in-frame sequences with V and J assigned. These tables do not hold every clone; where another copy was compared, an unresolved V gene accounts for under half, and the others remain unexplained. Clone size and the V and J calls come from that table; the DNA yielded D and trimming. The sample data list around 320,000 clones, and around 81% of these were observed just once. 2.1% of the sample rests with the top ten.

This sequence was found in a person between 18 and 65 years old who received the Ad26.COV2.S COVID-19 vaccine or a placebo. Sequenced material: peripheral blood, taken in a trial of Ad26.COV2.S vaccine versus placebo. Rearrangement joined TRBV6-1 to TRBJ2-7; there is no confident call for the D gene. The CDR3 loop reads CASSEFRHVAEQYF. The DNA sequence reads TGTGCCAGCAGTGAGTTCAGACACGTCGCCGAGCAGTACTTC.